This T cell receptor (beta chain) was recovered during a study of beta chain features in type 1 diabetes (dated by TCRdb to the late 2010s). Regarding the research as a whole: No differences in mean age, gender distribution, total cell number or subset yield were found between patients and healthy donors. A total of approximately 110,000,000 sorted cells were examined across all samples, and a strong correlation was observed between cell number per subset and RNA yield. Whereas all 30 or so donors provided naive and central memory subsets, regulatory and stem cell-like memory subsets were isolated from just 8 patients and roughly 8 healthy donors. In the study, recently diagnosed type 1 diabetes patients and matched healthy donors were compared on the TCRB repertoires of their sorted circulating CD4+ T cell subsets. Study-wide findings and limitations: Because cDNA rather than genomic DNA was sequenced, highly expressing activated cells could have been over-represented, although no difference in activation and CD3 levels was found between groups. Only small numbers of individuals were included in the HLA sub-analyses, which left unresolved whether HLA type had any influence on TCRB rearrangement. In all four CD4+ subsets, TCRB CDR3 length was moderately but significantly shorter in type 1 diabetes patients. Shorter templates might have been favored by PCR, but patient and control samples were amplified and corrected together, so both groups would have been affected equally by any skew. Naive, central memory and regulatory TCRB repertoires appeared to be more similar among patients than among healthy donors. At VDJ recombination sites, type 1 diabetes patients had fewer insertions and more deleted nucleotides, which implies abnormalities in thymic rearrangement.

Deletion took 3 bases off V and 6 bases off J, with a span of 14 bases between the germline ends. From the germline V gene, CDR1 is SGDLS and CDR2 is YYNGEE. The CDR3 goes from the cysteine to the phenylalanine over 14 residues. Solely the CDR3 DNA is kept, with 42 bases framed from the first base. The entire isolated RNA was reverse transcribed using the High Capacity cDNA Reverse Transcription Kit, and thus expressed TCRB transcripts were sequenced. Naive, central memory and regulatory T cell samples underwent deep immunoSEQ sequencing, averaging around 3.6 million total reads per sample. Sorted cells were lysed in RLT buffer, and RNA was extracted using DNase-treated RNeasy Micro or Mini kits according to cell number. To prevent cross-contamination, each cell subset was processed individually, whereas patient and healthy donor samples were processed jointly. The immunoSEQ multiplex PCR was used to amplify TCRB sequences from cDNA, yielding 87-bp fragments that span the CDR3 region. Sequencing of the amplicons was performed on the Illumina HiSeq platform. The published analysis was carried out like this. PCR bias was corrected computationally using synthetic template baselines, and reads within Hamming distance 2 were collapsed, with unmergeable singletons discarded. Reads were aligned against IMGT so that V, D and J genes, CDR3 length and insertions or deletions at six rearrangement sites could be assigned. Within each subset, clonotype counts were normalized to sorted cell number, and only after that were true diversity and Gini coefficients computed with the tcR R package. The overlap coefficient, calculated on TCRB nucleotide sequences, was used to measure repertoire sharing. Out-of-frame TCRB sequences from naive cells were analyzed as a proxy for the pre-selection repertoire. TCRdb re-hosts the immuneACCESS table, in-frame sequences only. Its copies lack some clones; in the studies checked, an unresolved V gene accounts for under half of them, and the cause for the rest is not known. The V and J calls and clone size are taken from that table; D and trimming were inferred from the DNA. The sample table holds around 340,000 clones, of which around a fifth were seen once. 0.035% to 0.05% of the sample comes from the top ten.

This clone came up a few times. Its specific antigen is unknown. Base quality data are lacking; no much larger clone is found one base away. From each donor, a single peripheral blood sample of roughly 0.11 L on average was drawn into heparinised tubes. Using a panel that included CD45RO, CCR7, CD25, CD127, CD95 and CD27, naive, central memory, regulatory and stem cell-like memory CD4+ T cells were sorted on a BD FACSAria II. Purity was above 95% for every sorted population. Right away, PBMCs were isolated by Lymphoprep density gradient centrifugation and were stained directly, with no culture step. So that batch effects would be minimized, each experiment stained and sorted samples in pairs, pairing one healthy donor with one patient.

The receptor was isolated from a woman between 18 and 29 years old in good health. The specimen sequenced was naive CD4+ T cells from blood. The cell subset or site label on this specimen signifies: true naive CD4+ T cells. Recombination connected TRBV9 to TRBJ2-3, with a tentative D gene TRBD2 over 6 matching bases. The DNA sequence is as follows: TGTGCCAGCAGCGCTTCTAGCGCCACGGATACGCAGTATTTT. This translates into CASSASSATDTQYF.